What follows are 9 T cell receptor beta chains derived from one specimen sequenced in a study of shared clonotypes between healthy human individuals. Some clones are missing from TCRdb's copy, which holds only in-frame ones; the method was immunoSEQ multiplex PCR. Here the sample spans around 700,000 clones, around 73% being singletons. The sample taken for sequencing was memory CD4+ T cells sorted from blood. Indicated subset: CD45RA-negative fraction. These receptors came from a woman in her thirties in good health.

There are a few counts of this clone. The V call is TRBV28, the J call TRBJ2-5; D uncertain. CDR1 is MDHEN, CDR2 SYDVKM, per germline. Trimming cost V 7 bases and J 3 bases, with 15 bases left between them. This CDR3 has 14 amino acids. CDR3 bases: TGTGCCAGCAACACCGTAACGGGCAAAGAGACCCAGTACTTC. Translating it yields CASNTVTGKETQYF. Looking up the rest from reference TRBV28 and TRBJ2-5 gives the full variable domain: DVKVTQSSRYLVKRTGEKVFLECVQDMDHENMFWYRQDPGLGLRLIYFSYDVKMKEKGDIPEGYSVSREKKERFSLILESASTNQTSMYLCASNTVTGKETQYFGPGTRLLVL.

The V gene is TRBV7-3, the J gene TRBJ2-3; 10 bases map to TRBD2. V lost 5 bases, J lost 4 bases, and 6 bases stayed unmatched. This CDR3 has 15 residues. Germline CDR1 is SGHTA and CDR2 is FQGTGA. CDR3 amino acids: CASSRAGGRADTQYF. The CDR3 DNA sequence: TGTGCCAGCAGCCGAGCGGGAGGGCGCGCAGATACGCAGTATTTT.

This clone has more than one count but fewer than ten. The chain carries TRBV19 and TRBJ2-2; no definite D call. CDR1 is LNHDA, CDR2 SQIVND, per germline (reference sequence). The CDR3 is 13 residues long. V lost 5 bases to trimming and J lost 5 bases, with 9 bases between them. CDR3 amino acids: CASSPLVTGELFF. CDR3 DNA: TGTGCCAGTAGTCCCCTGGTAACCGGGGAGCTGTTTTTT.

The V call is TRBV10-1, the J call TRBJ2-3; a possible D gene is TRBD1 (5 bases). V lost 0 bases, J lost 1 base, and 5 bases lay in between. Per germline, CDR1 WNHNN and CDR2 SYGVQD (reference sequence). The CDR3 extends over 14 amino acids. The CDR3 loop is CASSESGRTDTQYF. As DNA, the CDR3 is TGCGCCAGCAGTGAGTCGGGGCGCACAGATACGCAGTATTTT.

This chain links TRBV27 with TRBJ2-1; D might be TRBD2 (6 bases). The V gene lost 6 bases and the J gene lost 4 bases, with 16 bases spanning the gap. The CDR3 has 15 residues. CDR1 MNHEY and CDR2 SMNVEV come from the germline V gene (reference sequence). CDR3 nucleotides: TGTGCCAGCAGCACGACTAGGCTTAGGTACAATGAGCAGTTCTTC. It is translated as CASSTTRLRYNEQFF.

This clone was seen repeatedly, ten times or more. This chain connects TRBV25-1 to TRBJ2-1, with D unclear. Germline CDR1 reads MGHDK; CDR2 reads SYGVNS. The CDR3 totals 10 residues. The germline V and J ends were trimmed by 3 bases and 11 bases, with 5 bases remaining between them. The DNA of the CDR3 is TGTGCCAGCAGTGACAGCAAGCAGTTCTTC. Translation: CASSDSKQFF.

The chain combines TRBV25-1 with TRBJ1-6; unclear D gene. CDR3 length: 13 residues. Germline CDR1 reads MGHDK; CDR2 reads SYGVNS. Trimming took 0 bases from V and 9 from J, leaving 6 bases between them. In DNA form, the CDR3 reads TGTGCCAGCAGTGAATATGTCGGTTCACCCCTCCACTTT. As protein: CASSEYVGSPLHF.

The sample holds a few counts of this clone. The V gene is TRBV27, the J gene TRBJ2-7, with D possibly matching TRBD2 (6 bases). The CDR3 length is 14 residues. The germline V gene encodes CDR1 MNHEY and CDR2 SMNVEV (reference sequence). The ends were cut back, 5 bases at V and 0 bases at J, with 11 bases in the middle. This CDR3 is CASSRRGSSYEQYF. CDR3 nucleotides: TGTGCCAGCAGTCGACGGGGGTCCTCCTACGAGCAGTACTTC.

The rearrangement links TRBV29-1 to TRBJ1-1; TRBD1 might be the D (6 bases). Germline V gives CDR1 SQVTM, CDR2 ANQGSEA. The V end lost 2 bases, the J end lost 1 base, and 11 bases lay between the germline ends. CDR3 length: 14 residues. CDR3 coding DNA: TGCAGCGTTGAAAAAAGGACAGCGAACACTGAAGCTTTCTTT. It specifies CSVEKRTANTEAFF.